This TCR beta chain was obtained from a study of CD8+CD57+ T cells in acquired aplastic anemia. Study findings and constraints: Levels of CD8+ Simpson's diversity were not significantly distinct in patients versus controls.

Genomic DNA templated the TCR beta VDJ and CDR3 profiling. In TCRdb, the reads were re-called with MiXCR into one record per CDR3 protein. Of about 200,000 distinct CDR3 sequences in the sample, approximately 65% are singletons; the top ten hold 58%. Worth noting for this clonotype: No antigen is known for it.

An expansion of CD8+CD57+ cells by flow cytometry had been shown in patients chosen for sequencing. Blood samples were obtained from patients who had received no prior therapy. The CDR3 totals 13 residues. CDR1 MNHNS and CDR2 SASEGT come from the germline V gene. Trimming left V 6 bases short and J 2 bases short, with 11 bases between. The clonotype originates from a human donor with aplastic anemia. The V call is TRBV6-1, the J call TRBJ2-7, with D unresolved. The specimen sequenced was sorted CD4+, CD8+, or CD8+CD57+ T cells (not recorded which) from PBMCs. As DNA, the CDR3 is TGTGCCAGCAGAGAGAGCGTTACCTACGAGCAGTACTTC. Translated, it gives CASRESVTYEQYF.